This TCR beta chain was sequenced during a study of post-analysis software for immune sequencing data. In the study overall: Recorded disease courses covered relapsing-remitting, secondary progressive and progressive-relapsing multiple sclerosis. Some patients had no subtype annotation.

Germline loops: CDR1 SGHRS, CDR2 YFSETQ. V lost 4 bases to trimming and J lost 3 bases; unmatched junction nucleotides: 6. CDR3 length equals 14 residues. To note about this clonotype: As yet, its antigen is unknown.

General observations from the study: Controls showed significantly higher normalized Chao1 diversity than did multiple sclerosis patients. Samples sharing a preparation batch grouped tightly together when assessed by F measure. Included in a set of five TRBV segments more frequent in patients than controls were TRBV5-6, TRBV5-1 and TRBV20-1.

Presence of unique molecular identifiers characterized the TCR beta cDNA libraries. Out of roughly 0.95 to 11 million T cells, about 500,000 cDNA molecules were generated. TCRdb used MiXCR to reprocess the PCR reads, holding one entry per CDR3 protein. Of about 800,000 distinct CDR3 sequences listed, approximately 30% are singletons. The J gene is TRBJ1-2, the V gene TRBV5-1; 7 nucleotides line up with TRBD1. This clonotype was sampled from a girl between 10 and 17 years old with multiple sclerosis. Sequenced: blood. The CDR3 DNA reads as TGCGCCAGCAGCCCAGGGGGGATCGACTATGGCTACACCTTC. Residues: CASSPGGIDYGYTF.